This TCR beta chain was found in a study of CD8 T cells in ankylosing spondylitis. Points from the study as a whole: Those disease-linked clones were CD8+; they were also relatively rare in peripheral blood. Typical of ankylosing spondylitis blood, it appeared, was a TCR beta motif of under 10 highly homologous variants.

On this clonotype: Antigen unknown.

TCRdb fed the 5' RACE reads into MiXCR, producing one record per CDR3 protein. The sample records more than 110,000 distinct CDR3 sequences, roughly 8% being singletons. Germline V gene lookup returns CDR1 SNHLY and CDR2 FYNNEI. There are 15 residues in the CDR3. Trimming took 5 bases from V and 0 from J, leaving 13 bases between them. The specimen sequenced was synovial fluid, either unsorted or a sorted T cell fraction (not recorded which). This chain uses TRBV2 with TRBJ1-1; possible D gene TRBD1, 5 bases. The TCR was taken from a male donor with ankylosing spondylitis. This CDR3 is CASSLEGPLNTEAFF. CDR3 nucleotides: TGTGCCAGCAGTCTGGAGGGGCCCTTGAACACTGAAGCTTTCTTT. Combining the CDR3 with reference TRBV2 and TRBJ1-1 gives the whole variable domain EPEVTQTPSHQVTQMGQEVILRCVPISNHLYFYWYRQILGQKVEFLVSFYNNEISEKSEIFDDQFSVERPDGSNFTLKIRSTKLEDSAMYFCASSLEGPLNTEAFFGQGTRLTVV.